Presented here are 29 T cell receptor beta chains from one specimen sequenced in a study of cytomegalovirus exposure and HLA in healthy donors. Data came from immunoSEQ multiplex PCR; TCRdb stores just in-frame clones and leaves some out. The data contain 330,000 or so clones, about nine tenths of them singletons. The sample consisted of PBMCs. Source of these receptors: a woman under 30 in good health and CMV-seronegative.

The genes are TRBV5-1 and TRBJ2-5; D may be TRBD1 (6 bases). The germline gives CDR1 SGHRS, CDR2 YFSETQ. V gave up 6 bases and J gave up 2 bases, with 11 bases separating them. The CDR3 totals 13 residues. Here the CDR3 reads CASNPTGQETQYF. The CDR3, as DNA: TGCGCCAGCAACCCGACAGGTCAAGAGACCCAGTACTTC.

This chain connects TRBV6-1 to TRBJ2-3; possible D gene TRBD2, 6 bases. In germline, CDR1 is MNHNS, CDR2 SASEGT. The V gene lost 7 bases and the J gene lost 0 bases, with 14 bases spanning the gap. This CDR3 has 15 amino acids. The CDR3 loop reads CASTIRRGSTDTQYF. DNA of the CDR3: TGTGCCAGCACTATCCGGCGGGGAAGCACAGATACGCAGTATTTT.

The rearrangement uses TRBV4-1 and TRBJ2-3; 8 bases are a match to TRBD2. Germline V gives CDR1 MGHRA, CDR2 YSYEKL. CDR3 length: 16 amino acids. J lost 2 bases, V lost 4 bases, and 8 bases had no gene match. CDR3 in amino acids: CASSPPGRGATDTQYF. CDR3 bases: TGCGCCAGCAGCCCCCCCGGGAGGGGAGCCACAGATACGCAGTATTTT.

The chain joins TRBV11-3 to TRBJ2-3; D may be TRBD1 (5 bases). This CDR3 region has 14 residues. The V gene lost 6 bases and the J gene lost 0 bases, with 10 bases spanning the gap. The germline V gene has CDR1 SGHNT and CDR2 YENEEA. DNA of the CDR3: TGTGCCAGCAGTTTCCAGGGAAGCACAGATACGCAGTATTTT. Its translation is CASSFQGSTDTQYF.

V is TRBV7-2 and J is TRBJ2-3; D gene ambiguous. Trimming took 4 bases from V and 2 from J, leaving 10 bases between them. The CDR3 is 14 amino acids. CDR1 and CDR2 (germline): SGHTA, FQGNSA. As DNA, the CDR3 is TGTGCCAGCAGCTCATACGGTCCCACAGATACGCAGTATTTT. It encodes CASSSYGPTDTQYF.

The chain couples TRBV28 to TRBJ1-5; D unclear. The germline CDR1 and CDR2 sequences are MDHEN and SYDVKM. Trimming took 3 bases from V and 5 from J, leaving 8 bases between them. This CDR3 has 13 residues. CDR3 nucleotide sequence: TGTGCCAGCAGTTTTCTGGCAGATCAGCCCCAGCATTTT. Its translation: CASSFLADQPQHF.

The chain recombines TRBV2 with TRBJ2-7, with D possibly being TRBD1 (5 bases). Trimming pared 3 bases from V and 0 bases from J, leaving 12 bases between. This CDR3 has 15 amino acids. Germline CDR1 is SNHLY and CDR2 is FYNNEI. The CDR3 region is CASSDGAQHSYEQYF. CDR3 coding DNA: TGTGCCAGCAGTGATGGGGCACAACACTCCTACGAGCAGTACTTC.

This chain joins TRBV9 and TRBJ2-1; D perhaps matches TRBD1 (6 bases). The CDR3 sequence is 17 residues long. Germline V gene sequence: CDR1 SGDLS, CDR2 YYNGEE. This CDR3 reads CAETDRFVNTSYNEQFF. CDR3 coding DNA: TGTGCTGAAACGGACAGATTCGTTAATACCTCCTACAATGAGCAGTTCTTC.

The J gene is TRBJ2-3, the V gene TRBV7-9; 7 nucleotides line up with TRBD2. The ends lost 4 bases at V and 3 bases at J; junction bases unmatched: 10. Germline V lookup: CDR1 SEHNR, CDR2 FQNEAQ (reference sequence). The CDR3 is 16 residues long. The CDR3: CASSSTSGIGTDTQYF. The CDR3 coding sequence is TGTGCCAGCAGCTCAACGAGCGGGATTGGGACAGATACGCAGTATTTT.

This rearrangement joins TRBV6-6 to TRBJ2-4; the match to TRBD2 covers 7 bases. This CDR3 is built from 16 residues. Looked up from germline, CDR1 is MNHNY and CDR2 is SVGAGI (reference sequence). The V segment lost 5 bases and the J segment 4 bases; nucleotides outside the gene matches: 11. The CDR3 bases are TGTGCCAGCAGTCCACCCGGGGTTAGCGGGAAAAACATTCAGTACTTC. Protein product: CASSPPGVSGKNIQYF.

This clone was observed once. V gene TRBV4-1 combines with J gene TRBJ2-7; 7 nucleotides match TRBD1. The CDR3 runs to 16 residues. V lost 1 base to trimming and J lost 1 base; unmatched junction nucleotides: 7. Looked up from germline, CDR1 is MGHRA and CDR2 is YSYEKL. Written as DNA, the CDR3 is TGCGCCAGCAGCCAAGCGTCCCGGACAGGATCCTACGAGCAGTACTTC. Translated: CASSQASRTGSYEQYF.

The chain joins TRBV28 to TRBJ2-2; 8 bases fit TRBD1. J was trimmed by 3 bases and V by 2 bases; bases with no gene match: 2. CDR3 length equals 15 residues. Germline assignment: CDR1 MDHEN and CDR2 SYDVKM. The CDR3 DNA sequence: TGTGCCAGCAGTTTAAGGACAGGGTACACCGGGGAGCTGTTTTTT. Translated: CASSLRTGYTGELFF.

The V call is TRBV4-1, the J call TRBJ2-7; 7 nucleotides line up with TRBD1. This CDR3 is 18 amino acids long. V dropped 4 bases and J dropped 2; count of bases not matched to a gene: 17. CDR1 is MGHRA, CDR2 YSYEKL, per germline. The CDR3 sequence is CASSRRQGLSESTYEQYF. DNA of the CDR3: TGCGCCAGCAGCCGACGACAGGGTCTCTCTGAATCTACCTACGAGCAGTACTTC.

J is TRBJ2-2 and V is TRBV9, with TRBD2 matching 7 bases. This CDR3 contains 16 residues. Germline lookup yields CDR1 SGDLS and CDR2 YYNGEE. The ends lost 0 bases at V and 6 bases at J; junction bases unmatched: 8. CDR3 sequence: CASSVAGGTVAGELFF. The CDR3 DNA reads TGTGCCAGCAGCGTAGCCGGGGGGACCGTGGCCGGGGAGCTGTTTTTT.

This clone was counted only a few times. The chain employs TRBV5-1 and TRBJ2-1; 13 bases are a match to TRBD2. The CDR3 is made up of 15 amino acids. CDR1 SGHRS and CDR2 YFSETQ come from the germline V gene. V shed 5 bases, J shed 6 bases, and the junction held 5 bases outside the gene matches. The CDR3 region has the DNA TGCGCCAGCAGAACCGGGACTAGCGGGGCCAATGAGCAGTTCTTC. This translates into CASRTGTSGANEQFF. The full variable domain, rest sourced from reference TRBV5-1 and TRBJ2-1, is KAGVTQTPRYLIKTRGQQVTLSCSPISGHRSVSWYQQTPGQGLQFLFEYFSETQRNKGNFPGRFSGRQFSNSRSEMNVSTLELGDSALYLCASRTGTSGANEQFFGPGTRLTVL.

The chain employs TRBV18 and TRBJ2-7; TRBD2 matches at 10 bases. CDR3 length: 16 amino acids. V dropped 2 bases and J dropped 2; count of bases not matched to a gene: 6. Germline V gene lookup returns CDR1 KGHSH and CDR2 LQKENI. This CDR3 reads CASSPGSSGRAYEQYF. In DNA form, the CDR3 reads TGTGCCAGCTCACCAGGGTCCAGCGGGAGGGCCTACGAGCAGTACTTC.

This chain uses TRBV20-1 with TRBJ2-1; the D is unclear. Germline V gene lookup returns CDR1 DFQATT and CDR2 SNEGSKA (reference sequence). V was cut by 6 bases and J by 13 bases, with 13 bases left in between. The CDR3 length is 10 residues. Written as DNA, the CDR3 is TGCAGTGCATATTCGACACGCCAGTTCTTC. Translated: CSAYSTRQFF.

J is TRBJ2-7 and V is TRBV2, with TRBD2 matching over 8 bases. J lost 0 bases, V lost 6 bases, and 13 bases had no gene match. The CDR3 has 17 amino acids. CDR1 and CDR2 (germline): SNHLY, FYNNEI. CDR3 loop: CASRDDSGSHSSYEQYF. Written as DNA, the CDR3 is TGTGCCAGCAGGGACGACAGCGGGAGCCATTCCTCCTACGAGCAGTACTTC.

The chain has TRBV5-1 and TRBJ2-1; 8 nucleotides agree with TRBD2. Per germline, CDR1 SGHRS and CDR2 YFSETQ. The CDR3 is 15 amino acids. V shed 0 bases, J shed 5 bases, and the junction held 4 bases outside the gene matches. This CDR3 reads CASSLAGLAHNEQFF. The CDR3 DNA reads as TGCGCCAGCAGCTTGGCCGGACTAGCCCACAATGAGCAGTTCTTC.

The genes are TRBV7-9 and TRBJ1-3; D is unresolved. V dropped 7 bases and J dropped 1 base, with 8 bases sitting between them. The germline CDR1 and CDR2 sequences are SEHNR and FQNEAQ (reference sequence). This CDR3 region has 13 residues. The CDR3 protein is CASILSSGNTIYF. Here the CDR3 DNA reads TGTGCCAGCATCCTTTCGTCTGGAAACACCATATATTTT.

This chain uses TRBV14 with TRBJ1-1; D remains ambiguous. Deletions cut 0 bases from V and 0 bases from J, with 11 bases between. The V gene's germline CDR1 is SGHDN and CDR2 FVKESK. This CDR3 spans 16 amino acids. The CDR3 loop is CASSQENSIMNTEAFF. The CDR3 DNA reads as TGTGCCAGCAGCCAAGAGAACAGTATCATGAACACTGAAGCTTTCTTT.

V usage is TRBV7-6 and J usage is TRBJ2-7; D perhaps matches TRBD2 (6 bases). Germline V gene lookup returns CDR1 SGHVS and CDR2 FNYEAQ. Deletions cut 6 bases from V and 5 bases from J, with 17 bases between. There are 14 residues in the CDR3. Written as DNA, the CDR3 is TGTGCCAGCAGTCTTACCGGGGGAATCGACGAGCAGTACTTC. Translation: CASSLTGGIDEQYF.

In its sample, this clone was seen once. The chain carries TRBV27 and TRBJ1-2; D unresolved. With 4 bases removed from V and 2 bases from J, the gap between germline ends came to 17 bases. Germline lookup yields CDR1 MNHEY and CDR2 SMNVEV (reference sequence). The CDR3 has 16 residues. The DNA of the CDR3 is TGTGCCAGCAGTTCTAGGACCCGGACGGGAAACTATGGCTACACCTTC. This gives the protein CASSSRTRTGNYGYTF.

The chain joins TRBV28 to TRBJ1-2; D is undetermined. The germline V and J ends were trimmed by 2 bases and 7 bases, with 11 bases remaining between them. Germline lookup yields CDR1 MDHEN and CDR2 SYDVKM. The CDR3 covers 13 residues. The DNA for the CDR3 is TGTGCCAGCAGTTTACTGTCCCCCTTTGGCTACACCTTC. Translation: CASSLLSPFGYTF.

Only one count was recorded for this clone. V and J are TRBV16 and TRBJ2-7; 10 nucleotides line up with TRBD1. V shed 10 bases, J shed 0 bases, and the junction held 6 bases outside the gene matches. This CDR3 has 14 residues. CDR1 and CDR2 (germline): KGHSY, FQNENV. Here the CDR3 DNA reads TGTGCCACCTCCGGGACAGGGGACTCCTACGAGCAGTACTTC. This translates into CATSGTGDSYEQYF.

The chain couples TRBV28 to TRBJ1-1, with TRBD1 matching over 12 bases. V lost 4 bases and J lost 5; bases outside the gene matches: 8. Per the germline V gene, CDR1 is MDHEN and CDR2 is SYDVKM. The CDR3 has 16 residues. CDR3 nucleotides: TGTGCCAGCAGTTCAGGGGGGACAGGGGGCGAGACTGAAGCTTTCTTT. This encodes CASSSGGTGGETEAFF.

J is TRBJ2-7 and V is TRBV19; possibly TRBD1 for D (6 bases). V lost 5 bases, J lost 9 bases, and 23 bases lay in between. CDR1 is LNHDA and CDR2 is SQIVND in the germline V gene (reference sequence). This CDR3 has 15 amino acids. The CDR3 DNA sequence: TGTGCCAGTAGTGCCTCCGACAGCCGACCACAGGGGCAGTACTTC. Translating gives CASSASDSRPQGQYF.

This sequence joins TRBV5-1 and TRBJ1-4; the D is unclear. The CDR3 loop spans 13 amino acids. Germline values: CDR1 SGHRS, CDR2 YFSETQ. V lost 1 base to trimming and J lost 7 bases, with 8 bases between them. CDR3 sequence (DNA): TGCGCCAGCAGCTTGAACCCAGGTGAAAAACTGTTTTTT. This encodes CASSLNPGEKLFF.

This clone occurred once. The chain employs TRBV6-4 and TRBJ2-5; D is ambiguous. This CDR3 region has 13 residues. Germline CDR1 reads MRHNA; CDR2 reads SNTAGT. V lost 4 bases and J lost 4, with 10 bases in between. CDR3: CASSAGVRETQYF. CDR3 DNA sequence: TGTGCCAGCAGTGCCGGAGTTAGAGAGACCCAGTACTTC.